The present TCR beta chain was sequenced within a study of blood T cell repertoires in COVID-19. Only in-frame clones appear in the TCRdb table, and some are missing; sequencing was by immunoSEQ multiplex PCR. Of about 73,000 clones in the sample, approximately 83% were seen once. The source material was peripheral blood. The origin of this receptor is a human donor in a cohort sampled during active COVID-19.

As DNA, the CDR3 is TGTGCCAGCAGCCCCTGGATGAGGGAGCAGTTCTTC. The encoded protein is CASSPWMREQFF. The chain links TRBV7-9 to TRBJ2-1; no firm D call. This CDR3 is built from 12 residues. The germline V gene has CDR1 SEHNR and CDR2 FQNEAQ (reference sequence). V dropped 5 bases and J dropped 10 bases, with 12 bases sitting between them.